This T cell receptor (beta chain) derives from a study of molecular identifiers for immune sequencing clone quantification. The study, taken as a whole, reports: Underestimation of highly expanded clone sizes could arise where identical TCR molecules share a barcode.

This clonotype has at least ten counts. Its antigen is unidentified. One entry per CDR3 protein, called by TCRdb with MiXCR from the PCR reads. In the table there are some 650,000 distinct CDR3 sequences, 20% of which are singletons. V lost 8 bases to trimming and J lost 0 bases; unmatched junction nucleotides: 8. Germline values: CDR1 SGHVS, CDR2 FQNEAQ. CDR3 length equals 17 residues. The clonotype comes from a human donor in good health. Some libraries in this study had Jurkat cell RNA spiked in. Specimen: naive CD8+ T cells from blood, with Jurkat cell RNA spiked in. The subset here: FACS-sorted CD8+CD4-CCR7+CD45RA+ naive T cells. This sequence joins TRBV7-8 and TRBJ2-1; 12 bases map to TRBD2. DNA of the CDR3: TGTGCCAGCGAAGGACTAGCGGGGATGAGCTCCTACAATGAGCAGTTCTTC. It yields the protein CASEGLAGMSSYNEQFF.